This paragraph reports one T cell receptor (beta chain). Its antigen target is currently unknown. Base-call qualities are not available, and no considerably larger clone is one nucleotide away. Next-generation sequencing of T-cell receptor sequences was used to monitor peripheral T-cell lymphoma patients receiving frontline treatment on a trial. The data stem from a study of circulating tumor DNA in untreated peripheral T-cell lymphoma listed by TCRdb under 2021. Concerning the study at large: To follow circulating tumor DNA that carried tumor TCR clonotypes, serum samples were taken at baseline and then repeatedly over the course of treatment.

What the study reported, not specific to this receptor: ctDNA persistence did not always predict relapse, since a couple of patients whose ctDNA remained detectable after therapy stayed in remission over around ten years of follow-up. Tumor-specific clonotypes were identified in about three quarters of patients, from roughly nine tenths of baseline tissues and approximately 67% of baseline serum samples. Of the roughly 24 patients with serial samples, under 45% had cleared ctDNA after two cycles, and ctDNA that was detectable after therapy showed a trend toward worse survival.

The trim is 4 bases for V and 4 bases for J, with a gap of 20 bases between the germline ends. The CDR3 spans 16 residues, from the cysteine through the phenylalanine. The sequence is cut down to CDR3 DNA, 48 bases in frame from base 1. CDR1 and CDR2 are read off the germline V gene (reference sequence) as SGHNT and YYREEE. Preparation of the library involved the immunoSEQ multiplex PCR assay. TCRdb took over this immuneACCESS table, retaining in-frame rearrangements with V and J assigned. Such tables are incomplete; in checked studies, under half of the missing clones stem from an unresolved V gene, and the remainder is unexplained. The sample records several hundred clones, approximately 83% of which are singletons. Clones ranked in the top ten supply less than 3.5% of the sample.

Sequencing input: cell-free DNA from blood serum. This TCR came from a human donor with peripheral T-cell lymphoma. The chain couples TRBV5-4 to TRBJ1-2, and TRBD1 may be the D gene, going by 5 matching bases. The CDR3 protein sequence reads: CASSPRLGQGGYGYTF. The base sequence is TGTGCCAGCAGCCCCAGATTGGGGCAGGGTGGCTATGGCTACACCTTC.